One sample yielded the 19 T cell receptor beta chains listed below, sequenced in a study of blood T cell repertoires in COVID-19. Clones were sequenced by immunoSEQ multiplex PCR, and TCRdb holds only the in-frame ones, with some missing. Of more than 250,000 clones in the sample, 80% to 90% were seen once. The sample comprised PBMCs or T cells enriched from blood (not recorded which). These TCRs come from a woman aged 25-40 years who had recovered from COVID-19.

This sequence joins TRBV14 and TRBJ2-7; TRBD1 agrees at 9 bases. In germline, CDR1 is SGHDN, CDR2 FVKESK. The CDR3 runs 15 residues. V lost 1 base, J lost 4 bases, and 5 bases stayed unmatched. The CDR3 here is CASSQGTGAGYEQYF. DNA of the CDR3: TGTGCCAGCAGCCAAGGGACAGGGGCAGGGTACGAGCAGTACTTC.

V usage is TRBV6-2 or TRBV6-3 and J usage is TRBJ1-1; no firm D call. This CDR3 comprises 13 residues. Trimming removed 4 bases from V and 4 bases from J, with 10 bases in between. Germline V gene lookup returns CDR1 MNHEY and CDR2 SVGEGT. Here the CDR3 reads CASSLEVVTEAFF. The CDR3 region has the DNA TGTGCCAGCAGTTTAGAGGTTGTCACTGAAGCTTTCTTT.

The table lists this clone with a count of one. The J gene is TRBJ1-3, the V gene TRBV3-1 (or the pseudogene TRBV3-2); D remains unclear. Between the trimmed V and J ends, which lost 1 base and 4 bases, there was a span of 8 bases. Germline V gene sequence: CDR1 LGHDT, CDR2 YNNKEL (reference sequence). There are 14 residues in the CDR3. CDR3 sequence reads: CASSQVAPGNTIYF. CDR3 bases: TGTGCCAGCAGCCAAGTAGCCCCGGGAAACACCATATATTTT.

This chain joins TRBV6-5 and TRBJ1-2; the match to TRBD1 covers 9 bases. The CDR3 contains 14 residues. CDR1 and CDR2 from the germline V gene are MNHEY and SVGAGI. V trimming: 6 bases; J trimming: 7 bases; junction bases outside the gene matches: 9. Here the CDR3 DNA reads TGTGCCAGCAGCCGGGACAGGGCCGTCTTTGGCTACACCTTC. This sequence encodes CASSRDRAVFGYTF.

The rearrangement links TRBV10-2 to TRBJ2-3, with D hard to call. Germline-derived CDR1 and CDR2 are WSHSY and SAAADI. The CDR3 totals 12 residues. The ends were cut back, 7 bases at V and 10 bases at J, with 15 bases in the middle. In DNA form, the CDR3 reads TGCGCCAGCACCCAAAGCACCGTGTCGCAGTATTTT. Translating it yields CASTQSTVSQYF.

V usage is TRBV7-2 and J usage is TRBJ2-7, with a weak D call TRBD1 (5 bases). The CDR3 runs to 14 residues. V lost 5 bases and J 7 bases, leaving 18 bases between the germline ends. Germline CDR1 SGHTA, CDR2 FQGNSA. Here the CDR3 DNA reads TGTGCCAGCAGCCAAACAGGTATCGCGAGGGAGCAGTACTTC. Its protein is CASSQTGIAREQYF.

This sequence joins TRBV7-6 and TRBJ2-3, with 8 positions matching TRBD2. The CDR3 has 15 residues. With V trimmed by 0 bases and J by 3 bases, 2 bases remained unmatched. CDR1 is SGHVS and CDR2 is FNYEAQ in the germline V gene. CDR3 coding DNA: TGTGCCAGCAGCTTAGCGGGACTAGAGACAGATACGCAGTATTTT. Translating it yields CASSLAGLETDTQYF.

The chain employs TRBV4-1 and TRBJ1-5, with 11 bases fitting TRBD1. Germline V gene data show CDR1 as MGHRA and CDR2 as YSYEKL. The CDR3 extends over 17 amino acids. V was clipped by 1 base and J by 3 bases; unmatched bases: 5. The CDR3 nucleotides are TGCGCCAGCAGCCAAGTAGGGGGACAGGGGGTCAATCAGCCCCAGCATTTT. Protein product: CASSQVGGQGVNQPQHF.

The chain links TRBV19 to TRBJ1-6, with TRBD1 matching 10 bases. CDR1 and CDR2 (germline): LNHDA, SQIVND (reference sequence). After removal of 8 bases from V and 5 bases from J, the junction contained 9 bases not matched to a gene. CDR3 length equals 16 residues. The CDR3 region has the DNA TGTGCCAGTGGCGGCGGGACAGGGGTTAATAATTCACCCCTCCACTTT. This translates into CASGGGTGVNNSPLHF.

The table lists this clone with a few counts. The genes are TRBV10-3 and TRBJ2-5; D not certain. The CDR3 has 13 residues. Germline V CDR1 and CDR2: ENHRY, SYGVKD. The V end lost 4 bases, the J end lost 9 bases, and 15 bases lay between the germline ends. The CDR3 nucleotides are TGTGCCATCAGTGTGTCACAGTTTGACCCCCAGTACTTC. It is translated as CAISVSQFDPQYF.

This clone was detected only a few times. CDR3 bases: TGTGCCAGCAGCCGTAGCGGGGGACAGGGGTTGAATAGCAATCAGCCCCAGCATTTT. It yields the protein CASSRSGGQGLNSNQPQHF. The V call is TRBV7-9, the J call TRBJ1-5; TRBD1 agrees at 10 bases. The CDR3 is made up of 19 amino acids. Germline trimming cut 5 bases from V and 0 bases from J; bases unmatched to any gene: 13. Germline V gene sequence: CDR1 SEHNR, CDR2 FQNEAQ (reference sequence).

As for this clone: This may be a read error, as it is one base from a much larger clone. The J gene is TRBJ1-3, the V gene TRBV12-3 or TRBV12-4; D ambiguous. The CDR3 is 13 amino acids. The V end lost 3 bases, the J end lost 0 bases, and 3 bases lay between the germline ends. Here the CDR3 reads CASSLASGNTIYF. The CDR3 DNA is TGTGCCAGCAGTTTGGCCTCTGGAAACACCATATATTTT.

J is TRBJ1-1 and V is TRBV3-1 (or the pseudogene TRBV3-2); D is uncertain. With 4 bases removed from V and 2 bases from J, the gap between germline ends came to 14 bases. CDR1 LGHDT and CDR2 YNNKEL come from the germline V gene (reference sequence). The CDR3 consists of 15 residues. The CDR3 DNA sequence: TGTGCCAGCAGCCCCACGGAGACGGTCAACACTGAAGCTTTCTTT. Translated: CASSPTETVNTEAFF.

This CDR3 reads CATSDPSGGAADTQYF. Here the CDR3 DNA reads TGTGCCACCAGTGACCCTAGTGGGGGGGCCGCAGATACGCAGTATTTT. This chain links TRBV24-1 with TRBJ2-3, with TRBD2 as a possible D gene (7 bases). This CDR3 has 16 residues. Trimming took off 4 bases at V and 4 bases at J, with 17 bases between the two ends. Germline-derived CDR1 and CDR2 are KGHDR and SFDVKD.

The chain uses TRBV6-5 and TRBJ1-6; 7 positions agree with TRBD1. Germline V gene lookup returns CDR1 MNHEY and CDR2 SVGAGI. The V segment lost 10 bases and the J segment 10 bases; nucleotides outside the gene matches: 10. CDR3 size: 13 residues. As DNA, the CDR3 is TGTGCCACCCTAGGGGGACAGCCGTCACCCCTCCACTTT. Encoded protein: CATLGGQPSPLHF.

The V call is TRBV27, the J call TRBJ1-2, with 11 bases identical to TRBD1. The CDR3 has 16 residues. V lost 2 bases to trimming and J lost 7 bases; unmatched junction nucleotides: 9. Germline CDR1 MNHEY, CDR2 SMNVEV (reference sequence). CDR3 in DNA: TGTGCCAGCAGTTTAGAGGGGACAGGGGGATTTTTTGGCTACACCTTC. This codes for CASSLEGTGGFFGYTF.

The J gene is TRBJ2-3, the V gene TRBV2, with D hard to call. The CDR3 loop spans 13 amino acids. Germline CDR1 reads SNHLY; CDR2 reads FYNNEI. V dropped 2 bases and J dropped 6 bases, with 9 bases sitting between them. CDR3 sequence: CASSENGEDTQYF. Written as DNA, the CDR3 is TGTGCCAGCAGTGAAAACGGAGAGGATACGCAGTATTTT.

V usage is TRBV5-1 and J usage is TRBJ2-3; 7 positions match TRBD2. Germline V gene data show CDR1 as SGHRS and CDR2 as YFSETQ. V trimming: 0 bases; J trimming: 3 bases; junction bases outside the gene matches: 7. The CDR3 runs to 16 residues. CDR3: CASSLGPGGETDTQYF. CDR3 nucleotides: TGCGCCAGCAGCTTGGGCCCTGGGGGGGAAACAGATACGCAGTATTTT.

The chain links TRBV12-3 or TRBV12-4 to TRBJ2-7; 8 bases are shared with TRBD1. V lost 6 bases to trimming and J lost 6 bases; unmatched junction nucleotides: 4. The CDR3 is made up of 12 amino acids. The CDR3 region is CASSRQGTEQYF. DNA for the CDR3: TGTGCCAGCAGCCGACAGGGGACCGAGCAGTACTTC.